This is a list of T cell receptor beta chains from one sample in a study of shared T cell receptors in the human thymus. Sequenced by immunoSEQ multiplex PCR; TCRdb stores in-frame clones only, minus some. The sample carries under 700,000 clones, 75% to 85% recorded once. These data were likewise used in another study, on human thymus T cells.

What was sequenced was thymocytes. The receptors originated from a boy under two years old with a congenital heart defect. Both conserved end residues are part of each CDR3. The D gene is left open where the match is weak. Size tells how often a clone was seen (once, few, many) or the class of an expanded clone, and some rows leave it out.

>.|12|.|TRBV7-3|TRBJ2-7
CASLQWPLEQYF
TGTGCCAGCCTACAGTGGCCCCTCGAGCAGTACTTC
>.|15|TRBD2|TRBV7-6|TRBJ2-7
CASSLVGTRGREQYF
TGTGCCAGCAGCTTAGTTGGGACTAGGGGTCGCGAGCAGTACTTC
>.|16|TRBD1|TRBV30|TRBJ2-4
CAWSVLGRDRENIQYF
TGTGCCTGGAGTGTACTTGGGCGGGACAGGGAAAACATTCAGTACTTC
>.|13|.|TRBV13|TRBJ1-4
CASRSPRSSQLFF
TGTGCCAGCAGAAGCCCCAGGTCGTCGCAACTGTTTTTT
>.|14|.|TRBV27|TRBJ2-2
CASRRVPNTGELFF
TGTGCCAGCAGGCGGGTACCAAACACCGGGGAGCTGTTTTTT
>.|15|.|TRBV4-3|TRBJ2-7
CASSQRGTTGGEQYF
TGCGCCAGCAGCCAAAGAGGGACTACAGGGGGCGAGCAGTACTTC
>once|15|TRBD1|TRBV19|TRBJ1-1
CASRETGTEDTEAFF
TGTGCCAGTAGGGAGACCGGGACAGAGGACACTGAAGCTTTCTTT
>.|13|TRBD2|TRBV29-1|TRBJ2-7
CSVLAGNPTEQYF
TGCAGCGTTCTAGCGGGAAACCCTACCGAGCAGTACTTC
>.|15|.|TRBV4-2|TRBJ2-1
CASSHSGGPTGLEFF
TGTGCCAGCAGCCATTCAGGGGGGCCTACGGGACTAGAGTTCTTC
>few|12|.|TRBV5-6|TRBJ2-4
CASSLRGHIQYF
TGTGCCAGCAGTCTCCGTGGCCACATTCAGTACTTC